Below are 3 T cell receptor beta chains sequenced from a single sample in a study of response to subunit inactivated influenza vaccine. TCRdb independently ran MiXCR on the RT-PCR reads; one entry per CDR3 protein. This table has about 540,000 distinct CDR3 sequences, approximately 22% appearing once. These data also featured in a second study, about T cells expressing NK-cell markers. As reported in that work: A 5'RACE template switching approach incorporating UMIs was used to make TCR beta cDNA.

The source material was CD4+ T cells sorted from PBMCs, sampled about 11 days after vaccination. The receptors stem from a man aged 45 to 65 who received an inactivated influenza vaccine.

The chain carries TRBV11-1 and TRBJ2-5, with D possibly matching TRBD2 (5 bases). CDR3 length: 15 amino acids. Trimming pared 3 bases from V and 6 bases from J, leaving 17 bases between. CDR1 is SGHAT and CDR2 is FQDESV in the germline V gene (reference sequence). The CDR3 sequence is CASSFSASQAQTQYF. CDR3 bases: TGTGCCAGCAGCTTCTCAGCTAGCCAAGCTCAGACCCAGTACTTC.

The chain couples TRBV6-1 to TRBJ2-7; 7 bases are shared with TRBD1. Germline V gene lookup returns CDR1 MNHNS and CDR2 SASEGT. With V trimmed by 6 bases and J by 4 bases, 18 bases remained unmatched. The CDR3 is made up of 17 amino acids. The DNA of the CDR3 is TGTGCCAGCAGACAAGACCCTTCCGGGACAGCTCCTTACGAGCAGTACTTC. As protein: CASRQDPSGTAPYEQYF.

This clonotype has a handful of counts. The V and J genes are TRBV12-3 or TRBV12-4 and TRBJ1-1, with a weak D call TRBD1 (5 bases). Between the trimmed V and J ends, which lost 8 bases and 3 bases, there was a span of 16 bases. The CDR3 spans 14 residues. CDR3 protein: CASARALGDTEAFF. CDR3 nucleotide sequence: TGTGCCAGCGCCCGGGCATTAGGGGACACTGAAGCTTTCTTT.